Listed below are T cell receptor beta chains from one sample, sequenced in a study of PD-1 blockade in classical Hodgkin lymphoma. This table comes from immunoSEQ multiplex PCR, and its TCRdb copy is limited to in-frame clones, with some not included. Counted here are about 34,000 clones, roughly 89% occurring once; the ten biggest clones make up over 0.2%. Sequencing was performed on CD4+ T cells from blood. The receptor source for this set is a human donor with classical Hodgkin lymphoma. The CDR3 runs from the conserved cysteine through the conserved F or W. A D gene is named only where the DNA matches it firmly. Size is omitted from some rows. Given values are once, few, many or a class for expanded clones.

V	size	J	D	DNA	CDR3
TRBV7-3	NA	TRBJ1-3	NA	TGTGCCAGCAGCTTAGGAAGCGTTGGAAACACCATATATTTT	CASSLGSVGNTIYF
TRBV20-1	NA	TRBJ2-5	NA	TGCAGTGCTAGAGGCAGGGAGACCCAGTACTTC	CSARGRETQYF
TRBV7-9	NA	TRBJ1-3	NA	TGTGCCAGCAGCGAAGGAAACACCATATATTTT	CASSEGNTIYF
TRBV6-1	NA	TRBJ2-4	TRBD1	TGTGCCAGCAGTGGCCAGGGGGCGCAGGACATTCAGTACTTC	CASSGQGAQDIQYF
TRBV28	NA	TRBJ1-2	NA	TGTGCCAGCAGTTTATATAGGGCGCAGGGCTACACCTTC	CASSLYRAQGYTF
TRBV15	NA	TRBJ2-5	NA	TGTGCCACCAGCAGAGGGGAGACCCAGTACTTC	CATSRGETQYF
TRBV11-3	NA	TRBJ1-1	TRBD1	TGTGCCAGCAGCTTAGAGGGACAGTTCATGAACACTGAAGCTTTCTTT	CASSLEGQFMNTEAFF
TRBV10-1	NA	TRBJ2-7	NA	TGCGCCAGCAGTGATCACAGGGAGCTGTCCGAGCAGTACTTC	CASSDHRELSEQYF
TRBV19	once	TRBJ1-6	NA	TGTGCCAGTAGCCCGACAGGAACCTATAATTCACCCCTCCACTTT	CASSPTGTYNSPLHF
TRBV10-3	NA	TRBJ2-2	TRBD2	TGTGCCATCAGGAGCGCTTCGGGAGGGGGAAAGGGCGGGGAGCTGTTTTTT	CAIRSASGGGKGGELFF